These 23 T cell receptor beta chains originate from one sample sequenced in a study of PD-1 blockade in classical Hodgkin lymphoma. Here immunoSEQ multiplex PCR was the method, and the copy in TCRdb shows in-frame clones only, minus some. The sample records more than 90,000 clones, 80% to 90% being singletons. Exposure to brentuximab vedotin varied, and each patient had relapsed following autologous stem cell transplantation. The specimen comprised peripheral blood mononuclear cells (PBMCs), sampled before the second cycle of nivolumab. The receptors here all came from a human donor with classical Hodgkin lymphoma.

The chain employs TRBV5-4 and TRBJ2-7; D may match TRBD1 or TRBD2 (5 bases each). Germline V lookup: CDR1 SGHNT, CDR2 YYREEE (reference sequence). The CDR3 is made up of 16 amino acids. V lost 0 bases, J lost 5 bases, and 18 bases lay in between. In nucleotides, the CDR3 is TGTGCCAGCAGCTTGGCGGGGAGCAGGGTAACCAACGAGCAGTACTTC. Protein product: CASSLAGSRVTNEQYF.

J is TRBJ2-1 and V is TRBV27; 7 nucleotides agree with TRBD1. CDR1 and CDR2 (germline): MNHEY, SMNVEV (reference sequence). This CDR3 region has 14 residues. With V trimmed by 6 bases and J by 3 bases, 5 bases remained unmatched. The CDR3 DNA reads TGTGCCAGCAGACCGACAGGGTACTACAATGAGCAGTTCTTC. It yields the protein CASRPTGYYNEQFF.

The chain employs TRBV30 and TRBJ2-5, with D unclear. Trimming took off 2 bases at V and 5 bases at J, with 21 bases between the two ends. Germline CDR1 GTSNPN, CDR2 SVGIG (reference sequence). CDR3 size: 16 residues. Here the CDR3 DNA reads TGTGCCTGGAGTTTCGGGCTAGACTCAACTCTCGAGACCCAGTACTTC. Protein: CAWSFGLDSTLETQYF. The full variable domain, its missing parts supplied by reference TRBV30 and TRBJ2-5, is SQTIHQWPATLVQPVGSPLSLECTVEGTSNPNLYWYRQAAGRGLQLLFYSVGIGQISSEVPQNLSASRPQDRQFILSSKKLLLSDSGFYLCAWSFGLDSTLETQYFGPGTRLLVL.

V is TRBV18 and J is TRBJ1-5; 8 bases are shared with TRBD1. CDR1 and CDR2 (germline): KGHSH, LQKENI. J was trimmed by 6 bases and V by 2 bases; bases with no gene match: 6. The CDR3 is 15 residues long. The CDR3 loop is CASSPGQGTSQPQHF. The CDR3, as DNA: TGTGCCAGCTCACCAGGACAGGGCACGAGTCAGCCCCAGCATTTT.

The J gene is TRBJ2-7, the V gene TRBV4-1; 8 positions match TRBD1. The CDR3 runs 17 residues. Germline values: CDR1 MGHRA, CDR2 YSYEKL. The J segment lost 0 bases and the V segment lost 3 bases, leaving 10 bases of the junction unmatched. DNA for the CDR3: TGCGCCAGCAGCCAGGTTGGACAGGGCGAATACTCCTACGAGCAGTACTTC. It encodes CASSQVGQGEYSYEQYF.

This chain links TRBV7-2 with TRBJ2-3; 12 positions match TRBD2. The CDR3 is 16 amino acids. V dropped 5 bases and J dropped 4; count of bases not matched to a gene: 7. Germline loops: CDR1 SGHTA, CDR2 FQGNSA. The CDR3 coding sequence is TGTGCCAGCAGCCAACTAGCGGGGGGCAGATCAGATACGCAGTATTTT. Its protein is CASSQLAGGRSDTQYF.

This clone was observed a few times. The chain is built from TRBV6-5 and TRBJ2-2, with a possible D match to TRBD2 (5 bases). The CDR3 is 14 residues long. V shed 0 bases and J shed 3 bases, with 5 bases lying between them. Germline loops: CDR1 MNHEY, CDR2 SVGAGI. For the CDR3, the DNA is TGTGCCAGCAGTTACTCTAGCGACACCGGGGAGCTGTTTTTT. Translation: CASSYSSDTGELFF.

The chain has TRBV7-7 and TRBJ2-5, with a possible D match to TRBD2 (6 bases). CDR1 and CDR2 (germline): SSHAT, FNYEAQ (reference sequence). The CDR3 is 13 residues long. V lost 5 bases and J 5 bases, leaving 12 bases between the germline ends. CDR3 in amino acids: CASSQPGGETQYF. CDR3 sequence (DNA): TGTGCCAGCAGCCAGCCTGGAGGGGAGACCCAGTACTTC.

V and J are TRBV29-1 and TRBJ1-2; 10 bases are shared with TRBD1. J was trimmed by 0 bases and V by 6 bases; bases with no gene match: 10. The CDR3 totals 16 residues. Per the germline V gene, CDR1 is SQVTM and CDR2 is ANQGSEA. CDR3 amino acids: CSVLTGGFPSNYGYTF. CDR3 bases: TGCAGCGTCCTGACAGGGGGCTTCCCTTCTAACTATGGCTACACCTTC.

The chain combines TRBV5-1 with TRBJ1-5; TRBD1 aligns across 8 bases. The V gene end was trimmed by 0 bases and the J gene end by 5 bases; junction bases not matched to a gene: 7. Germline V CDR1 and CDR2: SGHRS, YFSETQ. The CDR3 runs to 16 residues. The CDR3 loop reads CASSLVGRGRHQPQHF. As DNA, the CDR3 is TGCGCCAGCAGCTTGGTCGGCAGGGGGCGACATCAGCCCCAGCATTTT.

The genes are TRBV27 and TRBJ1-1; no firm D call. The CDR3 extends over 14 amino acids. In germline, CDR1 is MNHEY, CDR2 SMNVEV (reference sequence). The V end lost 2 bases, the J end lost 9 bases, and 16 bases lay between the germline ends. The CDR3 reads CASSLGRTGHKAFF. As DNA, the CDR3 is TGTGCCAGCAGTTTAGGCAGGACTGGCCATAAAGCTTTCTTT.

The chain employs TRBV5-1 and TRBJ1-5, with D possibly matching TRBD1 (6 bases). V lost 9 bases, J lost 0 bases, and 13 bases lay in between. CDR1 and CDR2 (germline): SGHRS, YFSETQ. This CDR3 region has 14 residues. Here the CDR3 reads CAKTGPTSNQPQHF. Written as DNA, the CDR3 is TGCGCCAAGACAGGCCCAACTAGCAATCAGCCCCAGCATTTT.

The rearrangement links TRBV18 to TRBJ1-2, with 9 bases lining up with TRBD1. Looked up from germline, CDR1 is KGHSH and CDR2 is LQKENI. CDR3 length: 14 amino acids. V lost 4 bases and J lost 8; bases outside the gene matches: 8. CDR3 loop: CASSLRDRADGYTF. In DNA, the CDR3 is TGTGCCAGCTCACTCCGGGACAGGGCGGACGGCTACACCTTC.

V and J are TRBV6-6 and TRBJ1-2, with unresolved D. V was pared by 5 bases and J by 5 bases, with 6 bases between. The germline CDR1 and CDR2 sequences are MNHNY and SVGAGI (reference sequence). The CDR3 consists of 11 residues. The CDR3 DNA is TGTGCCAGCAGTGCAGGATATGGCTACACCTTC. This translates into CASSAGYGYTF.

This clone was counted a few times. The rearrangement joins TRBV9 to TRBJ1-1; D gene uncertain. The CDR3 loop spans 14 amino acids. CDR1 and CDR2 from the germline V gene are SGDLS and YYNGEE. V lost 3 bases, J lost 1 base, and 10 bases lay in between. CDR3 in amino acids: CASSAEPTNTEAFF. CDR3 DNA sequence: TGTGCCAGCAGCGCGGAACCTACGAACACTGAAGCTTTCTTT.

The CDR3 sequence: CASSFPDRGIGYEQYF. CDR3 bases: TGTGCCAGCAGCTTCCCCGACAGGGGTATAGGATACGAGCAGTACTTC. V usage is TRBV7-8 and J usage is TRBJ2-7; TRBD1 agrees at 8 bases. Germline V gives CDR1 SGHVS, CDR2 FQNEAQ. The junction had 11 bases not matched to a gene; V was cut back by 3 bases and J by 4 bases. This CDR3 has 16 amino acids.

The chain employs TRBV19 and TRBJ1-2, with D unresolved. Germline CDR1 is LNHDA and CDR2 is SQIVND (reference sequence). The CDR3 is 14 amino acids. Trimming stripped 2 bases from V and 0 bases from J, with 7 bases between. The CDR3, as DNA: TGTGCCAGTAGTATAAACAGCCCTAACTATGGCTACACCTTC. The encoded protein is CASSINSPNYGYTF. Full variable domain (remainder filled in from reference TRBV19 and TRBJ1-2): DGGITQSPKYLFRKEGQNVTLSCEQNLNHDAMYWYRQDPGQGLRLIYYSQIVNDFQKGDIAEGYSVSREKKESFPLTVTSAQKNPTAFYLCASSINSPNYGYTFGSGTRLTVV.

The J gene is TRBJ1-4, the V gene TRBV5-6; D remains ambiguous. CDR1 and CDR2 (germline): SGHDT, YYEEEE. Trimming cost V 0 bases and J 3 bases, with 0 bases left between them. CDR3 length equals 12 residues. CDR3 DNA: TGTGCCAGCAGCTTGGCTAATGAAAAACTGTTTTTT. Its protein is CASSLANEKLFF. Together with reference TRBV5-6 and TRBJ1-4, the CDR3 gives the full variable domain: DAGVTQSPTHLIKTRGQQVTLRCSPKSGHDTVSWYQQALGQGPQFIFQYYEEEERQRGNFPDRFSGHQFPNYSSELNVNALLLGDSALYLCASSLANEKLFFGSGTQLSVL.

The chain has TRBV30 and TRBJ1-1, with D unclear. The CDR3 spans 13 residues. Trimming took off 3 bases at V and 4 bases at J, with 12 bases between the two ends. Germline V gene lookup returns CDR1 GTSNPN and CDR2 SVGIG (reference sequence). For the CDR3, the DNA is TGTGCCTGGAGGTTTTCAGAGGGCACTGAAGCTTTCTTT. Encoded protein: CAWRFSEGTEAFF.

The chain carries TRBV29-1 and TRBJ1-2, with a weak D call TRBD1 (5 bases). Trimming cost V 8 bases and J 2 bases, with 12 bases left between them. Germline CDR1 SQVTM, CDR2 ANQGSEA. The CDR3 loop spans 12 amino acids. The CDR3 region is CSTPEGNYGYTF. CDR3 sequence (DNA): TGCAGCACCCCCGAGGGGAACTATGGCTACACCTTC.

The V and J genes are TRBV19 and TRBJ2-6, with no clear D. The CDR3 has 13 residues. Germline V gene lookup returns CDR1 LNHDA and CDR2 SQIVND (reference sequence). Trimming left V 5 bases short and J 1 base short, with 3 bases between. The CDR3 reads CASSPSGANVLTF. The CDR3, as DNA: TGTGCCAGTAGTCCTTCTGGGGCCAACGTCCTGACTTTC.

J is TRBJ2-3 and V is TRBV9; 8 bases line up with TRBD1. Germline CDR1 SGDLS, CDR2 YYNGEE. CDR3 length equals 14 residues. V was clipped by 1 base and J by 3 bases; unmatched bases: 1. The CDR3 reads CASSVQGATDTQYF. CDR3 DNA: TGTGCCAGCAGCGTACAGGGGGCGACAGATACGCAGTATTTT.

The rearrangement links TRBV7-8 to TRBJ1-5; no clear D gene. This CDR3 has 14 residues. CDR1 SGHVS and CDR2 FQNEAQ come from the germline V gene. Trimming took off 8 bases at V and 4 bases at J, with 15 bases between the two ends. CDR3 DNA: TGTGCCAGCTTGAATTGGCAGGAGAATCAGCCCCAGCATTTT. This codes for CASLNWQENQPQHF.